One sample yielded the 19 T cell receptor beta chains listed below, sequenced in a study of cytomegalovirus exposure and HLA in healthy donors. The primer mix had 60 Vbeta and 13 Jbeta primers. The assay was immunoSEQ multiplex PCR, and TCRdb's table has in-frame clones only and misses some. The sample has approximately 160,000 clones, 77% seen once. The specimen sequenced was PBMCs. Source of these receptors: a woman aged 25-40 years in good health and CMV-seronegative.

The CDR3 is CASSPRSGPQHF. The CDR3 DNA follows: TGTGCCAGCAGTCCTCGCTCGGGGCCCCAGCATTTT. The chain couples TRBV6-5 to TRBJ1-5; D is ambiguous. CDR1 and CDR2 (germline): MNHEY, SVGAGI. The CDR3 consists of 12 residues. Deletions cut 5 bases from V and 9 bases from J, with 11 bases between.

V and J are TRBV7-7 and TRBJ2-5, with a tentative D call TRBD2 (6 bases). The germline V gene encodes CDR1 SSHAT and CDR2 FNYEAQ (reference sequence). The CDR3 length is 15 residues. V dropped 1 base and J dropped 5 bases, with 14 bases sitting between them. The CDR3 DNA reads TGTGCCAGCAGCTTAGGGGTCCGTGGGGGGGAGACCCAGTACTTC. Translation: CASSLGVRGGETQYF.

This chain links TRBV11-2 with TRBJ1-1; D remains unclear. CDR3 size: 14 residues. Germline V gene lookup returns CDR1 SGHAT and CDR2 FQNNGV. V gave up 1 base and J gave up 1 base, with 7 bases separating them. The CDR3 nucleotides are TGTGCCAGCAGCTTAGGAGGGTCGAACACTGAAGCTTTCTTT. Amino acids: CASSLGGSNTEAFF. The variable domain in full, with the rest retrieved from reference TRBV11-2 and TRBJ1-1, is EAGVAQSPRYKIIEKRQSVAFWCNPISGHATLYWYQQILGQGPKLLIQFQNNGVVDDSQLPKDRFSAERLKGVDSTLKIQPAKLEDSAVYLCASSLGGSNTEAFFGQGTRLTVV.

V usage is TRBV19 and J usage is TRBJ2-6; 12 bases are a match to TRBD1. This CDR3 contains 17 residues. V was clipped by 5 bases and J by 2 bases; unmatched bases: 4. CDR1 and CDR2 from the germline V gene are LNHDA and SQIVND (reference sequence). CDR3 coding DNA: TGTGCCAGTAGTGAGGGGACAGGGGGCGCTGGGGCCAACGTCCTGACTTTC. It codes for CASSEGTGGAGANVLTF.

V is TRBV30 and J is TRBJ1-2, with a tentative D call TRBD1 (5 bases). The CDR3 contains 15 residues. Germline V CDR1 and CDR2: GTSNPN, SVGIG (reference sequence). The V and J ends lost 3 bases and 1 base respectively, with 15 bases between them. Here the CDR3 reads CAWSVFAGGNYGYTF. In DNA, the CDR3 is TGTGCCTGGAGCGTTTTTGCGGGGGGTAACTATGGCTACACCTTC.

The V gene is TRBV27, the J gene TRBJ2-1, with 9 bases aligning to TRBD2. The ends lost 5 bases at V and 3 bases at J; junction bases unmatched: 5. CDR3 size: 15 residues. Per the germline V gene, CDR1 is MNHEY and CDR2 is SMNVEV (reference sequence). The CDR3 DNA is TGTGCCAGCAGTCCCCTTAGCGGGGGCTACAATGAGCAGTTCTTC. Amino acid sequence: CASSPLSGGYNEQFF.

The chain carries TRBV27 and TRBJ1-1, with D unresolved. Deletions cut 4 bases from V and 0 bases from J, with 15 bases between. This CDR3 is 16 amino acids long. The germline CDR1 and CDR2 sequences are MNHEY and SMNVEV (reference sequence). This CDR3 reads CASSSSGRWMNTEAFF. The CDR3 region has the DNA TGTGCCAGCAGTTCATCCGGGAGGTGGATGAACACTGAAGCTTTCTTT.

The rearrangement joins TRBV25-1 to TRBJ2-2; 7 positions match TRBD1. The trim removed 6 bases at V and 5 bases at J, leaving 15 bases unmatched. The CDR3 runs 17 residues. Germline CDR1 MGHDK, CDR2 SYGVNS. CDR3 bases: TGTGCCAGCAGCGGACGGACAGGAAAAAGTTGGACCGGGGAGCTGTTTTTT. Translation gives CASSGRTGKSWTGELFF.

The chain combines TRBV7-3 with TRBJ2-5; D possibly corresponds to TRBD2 (5 bases). The CDR3 contains 12 residues. The germline V gene encodes CDR1 SGHTA and CDR2 FQGTGA. Between the trimmed V and J ends, which lost 4 bases and 5 bases, there was a span of 8 bases. This CDR3 reads CASSSGGETQYF. The CDR3 region has the DNA TGTGCCAGCAGCTCCGGCGGGGAGACCCAGTACTTC.

The chain carries TRBV27 and TRBJ2-7, with D maybe TRBD2 (8 bases). The V end was cut by 4 bases, the J end by 1 base, with 17 bases between. Looked up from germline, CDR1 is MNHEY and CDR2 is SMNVEV (reference sequence). The CDR3 extends over 16 amino acids. In DNA form, the CDR3 reads TGTGCCAGCAGTTCTTTGACAGGGACTAGTTCCTACGAGCAGTACTTC. Its protein is CASSSLTGTSSYEQYF.

The chain recombines TRBV5-5 with TRBJ2-5; D may be TRBD2 (6 bases). The V end lost 0 bases, the J end lost 5 bases, and 8 bases lay between the germline ends. CDR1 is SGHKS and CDR2 is YYEKEE in the germline V gene (reference sequence). The CDR3 totals 13 residues. DNA for the CDR3: TGTGCCAGCAGCTTGGGGCTAGCGGAGACCCAGTACTTC. As protein: CASSLGLAETQYF.

This chain joins TRBV6-5 and TRBJ1-3; the match to TRBD1 covers 10 bases. Trimming took 9 bases from V and 4 from J; bases not matched to a gene: 3. The germline V gene has CDR1 MNHEY and CDR2 SVGAGI. The CDR3 spans 13 residues. The CDR3 DNA reads TGTGCCAGTGGACAGGGGGGCGGAAACACCATATATTTT. Translation gives CASGQGGGNTIYF.

V gene TRBV27 combines with J gene TRBJ2-3, with 7 nucleotides matching TRBD2. The germline V gene has CDR1 MNHEY and CDR2 SMNVEV (reference sequence). The CDR3 covers 14 residues. Trimming at V came to 0 bases and at J to 5 bases, leaving 2 bases not matched to a gene. The CDR3 DNA follows: TGTGCCAGCAGTTTATCTGGGGAGGGAGATACGCAGTATTTT. Its translation is CASSLSGEGDTQYF.

The rearrangement uses TRBV2 and TRBJ2-1, with 7 bases fitting TRBD2. The CDR3 runs 13 residues. The germline gives CDR1 SNHLY, CDR2 FYNNEI. The V and J ends lost 6 bases and 7 bases, in that order; junction bases with no gene match: 6. The CDR3 protein is CASRRLASNEQFF. In DNA, the CDR3 is TGTGCCAGCAGACGACTAGCTTCTAATGAGCAGTTCTTC.

This chain uses TRBV4-1 with TRBJ1-1; TRBD1 might be the D (6 bases). This CDR3 region has 14 residues. Germline loops: CDR1 MGHRA, CDR2 YSYEKL. The V end was cut by 1 base, the J end by 6 bases, with 12 bases between. CDR3 sequence reads: CASSQASGVAEAFF. The CDR3 bases are TGCGCCAGCAGCCAAGCTTCAGGGGTAGCTGAAGCTTTCTTT.

This chain uses TRBV5-1 with TRBJ2-2; 12 nucleotides agree with TRBD2. J lost 4 bases, V lost 1 base, and 8 bases had no gene match. CDR1 is SGHRS, CDR2 YFSETQ, per germline. CDR3 length: 18 residues. CDR3 loop: CASSLRLAGGLGTGELFF. The CDR3, as DNA: TGCGCCAGCAGCTTGCGGCTAGCGGGGGGGCTCGGCACCGGGGAGCTGTTTTTT.

This clone was found a few times. The chain combines TRBV10-3 with TRBJ2-7, with 8 bases lining up with TRBD1. CDR1 ENHRY and CDR2 SYGVKD come from the germline V gene. J lost 4 bases, V lost 7 bases, and 6 bases had no gene match. This CDR3 contains 13 residues. CDR3 DNA: TGTGCCATCAACCCAGACAGGGGATACGAGCAGTACTTC. Protein: CAINPDRGYEQYF.

This clone showed up just a few times. The chain joins TRBV5-6 to TRBJ2-2, with 7 bases identical to TRBD1. The CDR3 spans 16 residues. With V trimmed by 3 bases and J by 1 base, 6 bases remained unmatched. Germline lookup yields CDR1 SGHDT and CDR2 YYEEEE. CDR3: CASSWVRTGNTGELFF. CDR3 DNA sequence: TGTGCCAGCAGCTGGGTCAGGACAGGGAACACCGGGGAGCTGTTTTTT.

Only one count was recorded for this clone. J is TRBJ1-1 and V is TRBV27; 8 bases agree with TRBD1. CDR1 MNHEY and CDR2 SMNVEV come from the germline V gene (reference sequence). CDR3 length equals 15 residues. J gave up 4 bases and V 2 bases, and 6 bases lay outside the gene matches. This CDR3 reads CASSLGDRGFTEAFF. Written as DNA, the CDR3 is TGTGCCAGCAGTTTAGGAGACAGGGGATTCACTGAAGCTTTCTTT.